This T cell receptor (beta chain) was sequenced in a study of cytomegalovirus exposure and HLA in healthy donors. Trimming took 2 bases from V and 3 from J, leaving 13 bases between them. This CDR3 has 16 residues. Germline V lookup: CDR1 SGHTA, CDR2 FQGNSA. These donors, healthy bone marrow donors, were studied. The PCR ran on 60 Vbeta and 13 Jbeta primers. The method was immunoSEQ multiplex PCR; TCRdb's version includes in-frame clones alone and lacks a portion of them. Of about 160,000 clones in the sample, roughly 65% are singletons; the top ten hold about 4.5%. The gene calls are TRBV7-2 and TRBJ2-2; possibly TRBD2 for D (5 bases). The source is a man between 18 and 29 years old in good health and CMV-seropositive. Sequenced sample: PBMCs. As DNA, the CDR3 is TGTGCCAGCAGCTTATTCTCAAGCGGTCACACCGGGGAGCTGTTTTTT. It specifies CASSLFSSGHTGELFF.